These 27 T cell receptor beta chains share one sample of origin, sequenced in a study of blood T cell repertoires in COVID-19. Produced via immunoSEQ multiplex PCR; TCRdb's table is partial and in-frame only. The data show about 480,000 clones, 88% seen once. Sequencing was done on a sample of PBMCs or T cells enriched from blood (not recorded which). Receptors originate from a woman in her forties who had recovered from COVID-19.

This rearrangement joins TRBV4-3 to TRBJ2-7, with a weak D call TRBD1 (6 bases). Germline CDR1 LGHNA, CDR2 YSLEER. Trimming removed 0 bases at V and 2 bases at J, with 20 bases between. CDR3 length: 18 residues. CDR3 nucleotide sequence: TGCGCCAGCAGCCAAGATGCAGGGGAGACTGGTTGGGCCTACGAGCAGTACTTC. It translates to CASSQDAGETGWAYEQYF.

CDR3 in amino acids: CASRGLAGYNEQFF. The CDR3, as DNA: TGTGCCAGCAGGGGACTAGCGGGGTACAATGAGCAGTTCTTC. V usage is TRBV6-5 and J usage is TRBJ2-1, with 13 bases fitting TRBD2. CDR1 is MNHEY, CDR2 SVGAGI, per germline. V was clipped by 6 bases and J by 4 bases; unmatched bases: 0. CDR3 size: 14 residues.

The CDR3 region is CASSWGLAGYNEQFF. The CDR3 coding sequence is TGTGCCAGCAGCTGGGGACTAGCGGGATACAATGAGCAGTTCTTC. This chain connects TRBV7-2 to TRBJ2-1; 13 bases agree with TRBD2. CDR3 length: 15 amino acids. V lost 4 bases to trimming and J lost 4 bases; unmatched junction nucleotides: 1. Germline V gene data show CDR1 as SGHTA and CDR2 as FQGNSA.

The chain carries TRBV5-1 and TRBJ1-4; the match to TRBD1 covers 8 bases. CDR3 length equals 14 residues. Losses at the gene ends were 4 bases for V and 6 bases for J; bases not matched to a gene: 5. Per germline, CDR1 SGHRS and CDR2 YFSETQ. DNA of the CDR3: TGCGCCAGCAGCATAGACAGGGGAGATGAAAAACTGTTTTTT. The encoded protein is CASSIDRGDEKLFF. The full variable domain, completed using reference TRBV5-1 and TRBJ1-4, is KAGVTQTPRYLIKTRGQQVTLSCSPISGHRSVSWYQQTPGQGLQFLFEYFSETQRNKGNFPGRFSGRQFSNSRSEMNVSTLELGDSALYLCASSIDRGDEKLFFGSGTQLSVL.

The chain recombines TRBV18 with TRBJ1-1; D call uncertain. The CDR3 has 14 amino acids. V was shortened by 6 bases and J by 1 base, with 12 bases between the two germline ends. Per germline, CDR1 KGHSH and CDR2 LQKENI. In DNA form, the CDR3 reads TGTGCCAGCTCCCGTAATTCGGGGAACACTGAAGCTTTCTTT. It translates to CASSRNSGNTEAFF. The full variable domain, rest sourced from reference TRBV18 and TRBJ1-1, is NAGVMQNPRHLVRRRGQEARLRCSPMKGHSHVYWYRQLPEEGLKFMVYLQKENIIDESGMPKERFSAEFPKEGPSILRIQQVVRGDSAAYFCASSRNSGNTEAFFGQGTRLTVV.

In DNA, the CDR3 is TGTGCTAGTGGTTTGTGGGACAGCCAAGAGACCCAGTACTTC. It translates to CASGLWDSQETQYF. This chain links TRBV12-5 with TRBJ2-5, with 7 bases fitting TRBD1. The CDR3 is 14 residues long. Germline-derived CDR1 and CDR2 are LGHNT and FRNRAP. Trimming removed 2 bases from V and 1 base from J; junction bases left unmatched: 1.

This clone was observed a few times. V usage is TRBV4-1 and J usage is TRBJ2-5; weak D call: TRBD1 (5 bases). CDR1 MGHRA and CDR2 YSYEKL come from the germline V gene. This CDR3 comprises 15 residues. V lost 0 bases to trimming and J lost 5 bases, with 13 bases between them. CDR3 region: CASSQDLQAGETQYF. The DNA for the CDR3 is TGCGCCAGCAGCCAAGATCTACAGGCCGGGGAGACCCAGTACTTC.

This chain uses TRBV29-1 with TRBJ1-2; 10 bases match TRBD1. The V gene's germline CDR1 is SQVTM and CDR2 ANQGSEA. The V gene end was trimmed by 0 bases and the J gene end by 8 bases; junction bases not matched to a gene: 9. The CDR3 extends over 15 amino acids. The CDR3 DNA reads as TGCAGCGTTGAAGAAAAGACAGGGGGCGAAGGAGGCTACACCTTC. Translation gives CSVEEKTGGEGGYTF.

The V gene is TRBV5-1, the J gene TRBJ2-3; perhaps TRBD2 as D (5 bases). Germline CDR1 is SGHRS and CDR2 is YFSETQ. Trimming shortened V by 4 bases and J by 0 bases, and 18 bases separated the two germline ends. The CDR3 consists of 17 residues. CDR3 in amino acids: CASSQSRTGFSTDTQYF. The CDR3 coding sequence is TGCGCCAGCAGCCAAAGTAGGACGGGGTTTAGCACAGATACGCAGTATTTT.

CDR3 nucleotide sequence: TGTGCCAGCAGCCCAGCGGGCTACAATGAGCAGTTCTTC. It encodes CASSPAGYNEQFF. The chain carries TRBV5-6 and TRBJ2-1, with a tentative D call TRBD2 (6 bases). CDR3 size: 13 residues. Trimming cost V 4 bases and J 3 bases, with 8 bases left between them. Germline V gives CDR1 SGHDT, CDR2 YYEEEE.

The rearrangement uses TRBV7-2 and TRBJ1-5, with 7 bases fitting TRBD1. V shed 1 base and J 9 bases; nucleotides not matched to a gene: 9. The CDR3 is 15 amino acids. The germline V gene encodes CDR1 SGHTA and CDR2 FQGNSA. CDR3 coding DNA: TGTGCCAGCAGCTTAGATCTCGAACAGGGGAGGCCCCAGCATTTT. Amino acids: CASSLDLEQGRPQHF.

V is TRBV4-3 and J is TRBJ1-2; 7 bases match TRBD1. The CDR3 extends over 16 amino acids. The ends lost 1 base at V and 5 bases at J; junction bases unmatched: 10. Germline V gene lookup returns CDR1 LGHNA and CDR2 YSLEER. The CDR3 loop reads CASSQGGHRGDYGYTF. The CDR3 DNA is TGCGCCAGCAGCCAAGGCGGTCACAGGGGCGATTATGGCTACACCTTC.

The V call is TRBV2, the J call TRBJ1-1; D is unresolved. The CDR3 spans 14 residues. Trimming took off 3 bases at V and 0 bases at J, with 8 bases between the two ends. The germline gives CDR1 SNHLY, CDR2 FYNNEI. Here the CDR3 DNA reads TGTGCCAGCAGTGACTACAGATTGAACACTGAAGCTTTCTTT. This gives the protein CASSDYRLNTEAFF.

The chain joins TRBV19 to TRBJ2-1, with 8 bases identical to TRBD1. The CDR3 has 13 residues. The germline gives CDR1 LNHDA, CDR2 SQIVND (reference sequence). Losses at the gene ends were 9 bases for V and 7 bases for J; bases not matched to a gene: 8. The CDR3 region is CASEGQGSNEQFF. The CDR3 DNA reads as TGTGCCAGCGAAGGACAGGGATCGAATGAGCAGTTCTTC.

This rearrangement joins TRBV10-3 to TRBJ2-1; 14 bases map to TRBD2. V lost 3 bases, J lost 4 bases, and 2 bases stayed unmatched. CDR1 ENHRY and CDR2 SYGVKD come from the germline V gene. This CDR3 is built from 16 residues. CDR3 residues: CAISEGTSGSYNEQFF. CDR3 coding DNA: TGTGCCATCAGTGAAGGGACTAGCGGGAGTTACAATGAGCAGTTCTTC.

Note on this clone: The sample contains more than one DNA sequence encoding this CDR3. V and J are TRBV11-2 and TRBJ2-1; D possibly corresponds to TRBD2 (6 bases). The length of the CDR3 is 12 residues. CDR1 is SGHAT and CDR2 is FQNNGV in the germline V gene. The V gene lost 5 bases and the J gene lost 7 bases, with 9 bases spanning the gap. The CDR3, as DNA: TGTGCCAGCAGCCTGACTAGGAATGAGCAGTTCTTC. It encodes CASSLTRNEQFF.

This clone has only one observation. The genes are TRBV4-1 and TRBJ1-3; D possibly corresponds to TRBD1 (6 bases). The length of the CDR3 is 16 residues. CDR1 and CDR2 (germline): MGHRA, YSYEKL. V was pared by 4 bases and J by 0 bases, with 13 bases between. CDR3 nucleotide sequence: TGCGCCAGCAGCCCCACTGGGGGACACTCTGGAAACACCATATATTTT. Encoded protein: CASSPTGGHSGNTIYF.

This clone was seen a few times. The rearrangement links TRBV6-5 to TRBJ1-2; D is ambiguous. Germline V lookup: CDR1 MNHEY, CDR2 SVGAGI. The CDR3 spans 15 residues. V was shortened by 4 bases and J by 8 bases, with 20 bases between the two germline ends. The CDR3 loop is CASSSSTFSPIGYTF. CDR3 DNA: TGTGCCAGCAGTTCCTCGACATTTTCCCCTATCGGCTACACCTTC.

This CDR3 reads CASNRDRATGELFF. Here the CDR3 DNA reads TGTGCCAGTAACCGGGACAGGGCCACCGGGGAGCTGTTTTTT. The chain uses TRBV19 and TRBJ2-2; 9 bases match TRBD1. The V gene end was trimmed by 7 bases and the J gene end by 4 bases; junction bases not matched to a gene: 4. The germline V gene encodes CDR1 LNHDA and CDR2 SQIVND (reference sequence). The CDR3 is 14 amino acids.

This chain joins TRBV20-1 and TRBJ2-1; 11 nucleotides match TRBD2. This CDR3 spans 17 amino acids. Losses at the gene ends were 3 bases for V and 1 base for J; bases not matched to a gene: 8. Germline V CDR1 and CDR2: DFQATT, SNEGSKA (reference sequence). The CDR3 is CSASRLAGGLSYNEQFF. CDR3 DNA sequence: TGCAGTGCTAGTCGGCTAGCGGGAGGTCTTTCCTACAATGAGCAGTTCTTC.

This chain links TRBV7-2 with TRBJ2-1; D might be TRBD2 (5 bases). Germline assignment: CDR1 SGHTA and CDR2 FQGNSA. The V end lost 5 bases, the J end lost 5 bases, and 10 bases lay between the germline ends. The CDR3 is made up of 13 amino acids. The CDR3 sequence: CASSTQRNNEQFF. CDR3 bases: TGTGCCAGCAGCACCCAGCGGAACAATGAGCAGTTCTTC.

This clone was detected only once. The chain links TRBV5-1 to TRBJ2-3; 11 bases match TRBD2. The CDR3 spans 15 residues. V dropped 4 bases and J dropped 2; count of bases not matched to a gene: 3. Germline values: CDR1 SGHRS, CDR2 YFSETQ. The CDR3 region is CASSKLAGDTDTQYF. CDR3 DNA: TGCGCCAGCAGCAAACTAGCGGGGGACACAGATACGCAGTATTTT.

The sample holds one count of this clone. The CDR3 loop is CASTSPLGQGTPGGAFF. DNA for the CDR3: TGCGCCAGCACCTCCCCCCTTGGACAGGGAACCCCAGGGGGAGCTTTCTTT. This chain links TRBV10-2 with TRBJ1-1, with 8 bases lining up with TRBD1. V lost 7 bases, J lost 10 bases, and 23 bases stayed unmatched. CDR1 is WSHSY and CDR2 is SAAADI in the germline V gene. This CDR3 has 17 amino acids.

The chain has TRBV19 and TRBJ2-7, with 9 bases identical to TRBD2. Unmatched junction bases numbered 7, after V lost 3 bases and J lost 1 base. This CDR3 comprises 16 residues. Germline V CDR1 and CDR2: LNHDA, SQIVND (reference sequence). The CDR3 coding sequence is TGTGCCAGTAGTATGGCCACTAGCGGGCCTTCCTACGAGCAGTACTTC. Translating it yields CASSMATSGPSYEQYF.

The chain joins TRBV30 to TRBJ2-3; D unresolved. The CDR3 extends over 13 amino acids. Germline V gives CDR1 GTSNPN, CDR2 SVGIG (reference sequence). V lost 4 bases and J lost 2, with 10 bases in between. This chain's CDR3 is CAWTRLHTDTQYF. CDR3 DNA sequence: TGTGCCTGGACTAGGCTTCACACAGATACGCAGTATTTT.

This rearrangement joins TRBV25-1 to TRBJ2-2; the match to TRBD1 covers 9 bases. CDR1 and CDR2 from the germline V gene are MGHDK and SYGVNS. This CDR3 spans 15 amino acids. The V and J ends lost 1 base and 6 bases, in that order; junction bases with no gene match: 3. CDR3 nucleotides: TGTGCCAGCAGTGAATGGGGACAGGGTGCCGGGGAGCTGTTTTTT. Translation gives CASSEWGQGAGELFF.

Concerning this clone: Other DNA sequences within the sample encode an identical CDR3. CDR3 sequence (DNA): TGCGCCAGCAGCCTCGTCCCCGCAGATACGCAGTATTTT. Amino acid sequence: CASSLVPADTQYF. The chain links TRBV5-1 to TRBJ2-3, with no clear D. The germline V gene has CDR1 SGHRS and CDR2 YFSETQ. V was pared by 4 bases and J by 4 bases, with 10 bases between. The CDR3 is 13 residues long.